One sample yielded the 9 T cell receptor beta chains listed below, sequenced in a study of T cell repertoires and HLA-DP antigens. The antigens for these receptors are not known. Here immunoSEQ multiplex PCR was the method, and the copy in TCRdb shows in-frame clones only, minus some. The sample lists some 120,000 clones; over 90% were seen once. The sequencing input was CD4+ T cells from PBMCs. These receptors came from a woman aged 18-29 years in good health and CMV-seronegative.

This chain links TRBV14 with TRBJ2-7; D perhaps matches TRBD2 (5 bases). Looked up from germline, CDR1 is SGHDN and CDR2 is FVKESK. Trimming left V 0 bases short and J 2 bases short, with 11 bases between. The CDR3 spans 15 residues. CDR3 nucleotides: TGTGCCAGCAGCCAAGACCTAAAGAGGGCCTACGAGCAGTACTTC. It encodes CASSQDLKRAYEQYF.

The V and J genes are TRBV5-1 and TRBJ2-1; a possible D gene is TRBD1 (6 bases). This CDR3 contains 13 residues. Trimming stripped 5 bases from V and 8 bases from J, with 14 bases between. Germline values: CDR1 SGHRS, CDR2 YFSETQ. The DNA for the CDR3 is TGCGCCAGCAGAGAGGACAGATGGTATGAGCAGTTCTTC. It encodes CASREDRWYEQFF.

This clone was seen only once. The chain combines TRBV5-4 with TRBJ1-1; the D is unclear. V was shortened by 0 bases and J by 6 bases, with 18 bases between the two germline ends. From germline, CDR1 is SGHNT and CDR2 YYREEE (reference sequence). The CDR3 sequence is 16 residues long. The CDR3 DNA reads TGTGCCAGCAGCTTGGCCGGGCGGGGTTTTCCCGCTGAAGCTTTCTTT. This sequence encodes CASSLAGRGFPAEAFF.

This chain joins TRBV2 and TRBJ1-1, with D possibly being TRBD1 (6 bases). The CDR3 totals 13 residues. The germline V and J ends were trimmed by 0 bases and 11 bases, with 13 bases remaining between them. The V gene's germline CDR1 is SNHLY and CDR2 FYNNEI. The CDR3, as DNA: TGTGCCAGCAGTGAAGCGCGAACAGGGAGTGCTTTCTTT. This translates into CASSEARTGSAFF.

This chain joins TRBV29-1 and TRBJ1-1, with D tentatively TRBD1 (5 bases). Trimming pared 2 bases from V and 4 bases from J, leaving 11 bases between. The CDR3 contains 13 residues. Germline V gene sequence: CDR1 SQVTM, CDR2 ANQGSEA. CDR3 sequence: CSVEKGMVTEAFF. In DNA form, the CDR3 reads TGCAGCGTTGAAAAGGGGATGGTCACTGAAGCTTTCTTT. Supplemented by reference TRBV29-1 and TRBJ1-1, the full variable domain reads SAVISQKPSRDICQRGTSLTIQCQVDSQVTMMFWYRQQPGQSLTLIATANQGSEATYESGFVIDKFPISRPNLTFSTLTVSNMSPEDSSIYLCSVEKGMVTEAFFGQGTRLTVV.

The chain's CDR3 is CASSFWGYGYTF. As DNA, the CDR3 is TGTGCCAGCAGCTTCTGGGGCTATGGCTACACCTTC. The chain couples TRBV5-5 to TRBJ1-2; no clear D. The CDR3 has 12 residues. Trimming left V 2 bases short and J 4 bases short, with 6 bases between. Germline lookup yields CDR1 SGHKS and CDR2 YYEKEE (reference sequence).

A word on this clone: The sample holds other DNA sequences that translate to the same CDR3. The chain joins TRBV18 to TRBJ2-6; D remains unclear. V was cut by 1 base and J by 4 bases, with 5 bases left in between. This CDR3 is built from 14 residues. Germline V lookup: CDR1 KGHSH, CDR2 LQKENI. CDR3 sequence reads: CASSPLSGANVLTF. The DNA of the CDR3 is TGTGCCAGCTCACCACTTTCCGGGGCCAACGTCCTGACTTTC.

The table lists this clone with a count of one. The chain uses TRBV11-2 and TRBJ2-3, with D unclear. Trimming stripped 3 bases from V and 3 bases from J, with 7 bases between. Germline loops: CDR1 SGHAT, CDR2 FQNNGV. The CDR3 covers 13 residues. CDR3 in DNA: TGTGCCAGCAGCTTTGTCAGGACAGATACGCAGTATTTT. As protein: CASSFVRTDTQYF.

The chain combines TRBV2 with TRBJ2-5; unclear D gene. Trimming stripped 10 bases from V and 3 bases from J, with 12 bases between. Per the germline V gene, CDR1 is SNHLY and CDR2 is FYNNEI. This CDR3 has 12 amino acids. The chain's CDR3 is CATQGREETQYF. In nucleotides, the CDR3 is TGTGCCACCCAAGGCCGGGAAGAGACCCAGTACTTC.